The TCR beta chain described here comes from a study of CXCR3-negative and CXCR3-positive naive CD8 T cells. About the research overall: There were approximately 140 million TRB reads altogether, and each library had about 1.5 +/- 0.3 million of them.

Study-level points and caveats: In cryopreserved cells, CXCR3 expression partially decreased, and fresh PBMCs were used in most assays. Surface CD5 looked about the same in the naive subsets, so the authors worked out TCR strength from TRB CDR3 properties.

Of note for this clonotype: The antigen is unknown.

The TRB libraries of cDNA were built by UMI-labeled 5' RACE. TCRdb reanalyzed the 5' RACE reads, giving one entry per CDR3 protein sequence and no DNA. This sample's clone table lists some 130,000 distinct CDR3 sequences. This receptor was obtained from a human donor in good health. Some clones in this sample may be carry-over from other donors' samples. Sample: naive CXCR3- CD8+ T cells from blood. Subset denoted: CD45RO-CCR7+CD27+CD95- naive CD8+ T cells lacking CXCR3 (TNR3-).

CDR3: CASRQLEGPETQYF. V gene TRBV27 combines with J gene TRBJ2-5; TCRdb calls TRBD2, which cannot be checked without DNA. The CDR3 covers 14 residues. Germline V gene data show CDR1 as MNHEY and CDR2 as SMNVEV (reference sequence).